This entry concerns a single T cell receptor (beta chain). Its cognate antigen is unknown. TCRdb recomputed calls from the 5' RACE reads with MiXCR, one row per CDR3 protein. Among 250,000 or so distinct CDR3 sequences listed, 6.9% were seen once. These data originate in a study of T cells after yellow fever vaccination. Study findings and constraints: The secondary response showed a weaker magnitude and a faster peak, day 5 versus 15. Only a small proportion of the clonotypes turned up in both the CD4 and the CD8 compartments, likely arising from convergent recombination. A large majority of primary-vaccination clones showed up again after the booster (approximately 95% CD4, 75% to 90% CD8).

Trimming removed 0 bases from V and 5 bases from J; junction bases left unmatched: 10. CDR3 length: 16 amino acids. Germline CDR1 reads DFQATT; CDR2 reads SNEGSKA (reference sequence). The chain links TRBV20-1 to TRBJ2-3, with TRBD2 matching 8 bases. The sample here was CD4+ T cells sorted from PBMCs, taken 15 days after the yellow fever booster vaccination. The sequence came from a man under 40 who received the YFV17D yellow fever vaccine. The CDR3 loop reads CSARDTSGRAGDTQYF. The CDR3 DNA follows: TGCAGTGCTAGAGACACCAGCGGGAGAGCAGGAGATACGCAGTATTTT.